There are many counts of the clone carrying this TCR beta chain. Antigen: not known. Thyroid surgery had not been preceded by any treatment in any patient. The sample originates from a study of metastatic and nonmetastatic thyroid tumors. At the level of the study: From malignant and benign thyroid patients, repertoires in blood and in tumor or nodule tissue were compared. General study results and limits: It was reportedly found that TCR beta diversity was significantly higher in malignant thyroid tumors than in benign nodules, a difference seen in both blood and tumor samples.

Per the original methods: Building a distant-metastasis classifier for papillary thyroid cancer drew on CDR3 differences across clinicopathological groups. TCRdb re-called the PCR reads through MiXCR. The V and J calls, along with clone size, are taken from TCRdb and not from the paper's own processing. The table records about 14,000 clones, 23% of them present only once. This CDR3 is built from 17 residues. From germline, CDR1 is SNHLY and CDR2 FYNNEI. Trimming took off 5 bases at V and 3 bases at J, with 21 bases between the two ends. The TCR was taken from a female donor with papillary thyroid cancer or a benign thyroid nodule (not recorded which). Some clones in this sample may be carry-over from other donors' samples. Sequencing was done on a sample of blood. The chain is built from TRBV2 and TRBJ2-3; D is perhaps TRBD2 (7 bases). This CDR3 reads CASSSRPRGAGTDTQYF. As DNA, the CDR3 is TGTGCCAGCAGTTCACGGCCCCGGGGGGCGGGGACAGATACGCAGTATTTT.